This TCR beta chain was identified in a study of T cell responses to AZD1222 COVID-19 vaccine. The study, taken as a whole, reports: At study baseline, merely five or six AZD1222 recipients were seropositive. Most donors were white British, females outnumbered males, and clonal diversity was possibly underestimated.

The table lists this clone with a count of one. The antigen remains unidentified. The CDR3 is made up of 15 amino acids. Germline-derived CDR1 and CDR2 are MNHEY and SVGEGT. Trimming took 0 bases from V and 3 from J; bases not matched to a gene: 1. The repertoire was sequenced with immunoSEQ multiplex PCR; TCRdb's copy has only in-frame clones and lacks some. The sample consists of 110,000 to 150,000 clones, approximately 95% of them appearing once. The starting material was peripheral blood, obtained on day 0 of MenACWY control vaccination. The chain uses TRBV6-2 or TRBV6-3 and TRBJ2-7; 11 bases agree with TRBD1. This sequence was found in an adult in good health. The CDR3 bases are TGTGCCAGCAGTTACTCGGGGACAGGGGGCTACGAGCAGTACTTC. It translates to CASSYSGTGGYEQYF.